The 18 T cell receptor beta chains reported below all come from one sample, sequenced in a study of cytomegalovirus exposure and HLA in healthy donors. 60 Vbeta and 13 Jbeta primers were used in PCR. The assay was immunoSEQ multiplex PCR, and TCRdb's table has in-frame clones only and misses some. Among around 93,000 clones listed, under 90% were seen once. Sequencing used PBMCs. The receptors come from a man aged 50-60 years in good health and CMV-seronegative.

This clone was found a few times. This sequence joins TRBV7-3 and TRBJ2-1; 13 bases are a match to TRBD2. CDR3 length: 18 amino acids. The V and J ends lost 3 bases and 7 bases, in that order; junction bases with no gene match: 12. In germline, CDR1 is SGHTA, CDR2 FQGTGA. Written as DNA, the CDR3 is TGTGCCAGCAGCTTGATTCCGGGACTAGCGGGGTCTGGGAATGAGCAGTTCTTC. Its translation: CASSLIPGLAGSGNEQFF. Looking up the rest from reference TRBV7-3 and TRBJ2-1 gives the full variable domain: GAGVSQTPSNKVTEKGKYVELRCDPISGHTALYWYRQSLGQGPEFLIYFQGTGAADDSGLPNDRFFAVRPEGSVSTLKIQRTERGDSAVYLCASSLIPGLAGSGNEQFFGPGTRLTVL.

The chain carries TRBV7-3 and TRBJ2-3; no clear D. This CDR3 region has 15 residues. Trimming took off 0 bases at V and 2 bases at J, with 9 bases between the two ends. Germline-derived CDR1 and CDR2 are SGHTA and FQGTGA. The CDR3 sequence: CASSLTISFTDTQYF. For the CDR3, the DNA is TGTGCCAGCAGCTTAACAATCTCCTTCACAGATACGCAGTATTTT.

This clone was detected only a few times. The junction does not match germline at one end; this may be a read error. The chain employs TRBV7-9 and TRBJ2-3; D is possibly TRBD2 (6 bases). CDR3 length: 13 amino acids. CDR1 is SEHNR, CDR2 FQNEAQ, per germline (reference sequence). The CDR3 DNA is TGTTCCAGCAGCTTAGCGGAGACAGATACGCAGTATTTT. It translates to CSSSLAETDTQYF.

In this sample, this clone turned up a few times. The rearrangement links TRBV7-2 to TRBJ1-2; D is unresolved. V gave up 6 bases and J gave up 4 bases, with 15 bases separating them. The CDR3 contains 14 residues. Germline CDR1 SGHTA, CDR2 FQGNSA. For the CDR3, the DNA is TGTGCCAGCAGTAAAAATAACCAAGCCTATGGCTACACCTTC. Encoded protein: CASSKNNQAYGYTF. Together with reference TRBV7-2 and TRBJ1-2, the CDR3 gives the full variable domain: GAGVSQSPSNKVTEKGKDVELRCDPISGHTALYWYRQSLGQGLEFLIYFQGNSAPDKSGLPSDRFSAERTGGSVSTLTIQRTQQEDSAVYLCASSKNNQAYGYTFGSGTRLTVV.

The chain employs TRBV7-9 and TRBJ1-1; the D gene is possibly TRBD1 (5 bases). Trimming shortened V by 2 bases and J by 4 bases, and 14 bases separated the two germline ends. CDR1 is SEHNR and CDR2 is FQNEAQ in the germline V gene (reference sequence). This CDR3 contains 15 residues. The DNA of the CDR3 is TGTGCCAGCAGCTTACAGTACGGGGGAGGCACTGAAGCTTTCTTT. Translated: CASSLQYGGGTEAFF.

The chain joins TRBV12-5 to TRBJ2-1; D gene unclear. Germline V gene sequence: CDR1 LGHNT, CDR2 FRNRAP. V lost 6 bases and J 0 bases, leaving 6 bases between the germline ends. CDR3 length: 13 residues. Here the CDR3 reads CASGISSYNEQFF. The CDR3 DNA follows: TGTGCTAGTGGAATCAGCTCCTACAATGAGCAGTTCTTC.

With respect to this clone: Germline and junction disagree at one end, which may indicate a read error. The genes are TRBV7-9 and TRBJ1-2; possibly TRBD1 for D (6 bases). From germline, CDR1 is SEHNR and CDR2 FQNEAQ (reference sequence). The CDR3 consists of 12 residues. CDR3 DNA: TGTTCCAGCAGCCCGTACAGGGTAGGCTACACCTTC. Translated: CSSSPYRVGYTF.

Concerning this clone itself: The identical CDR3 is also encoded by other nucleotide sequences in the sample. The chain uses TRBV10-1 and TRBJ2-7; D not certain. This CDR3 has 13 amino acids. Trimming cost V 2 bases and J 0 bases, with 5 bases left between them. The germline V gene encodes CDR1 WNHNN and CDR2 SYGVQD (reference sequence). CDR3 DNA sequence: TGCGCCAGCAGTGAGGGCGGCTCCTACGAGCAGTACTTC. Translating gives CASSEGGSYEQYF.

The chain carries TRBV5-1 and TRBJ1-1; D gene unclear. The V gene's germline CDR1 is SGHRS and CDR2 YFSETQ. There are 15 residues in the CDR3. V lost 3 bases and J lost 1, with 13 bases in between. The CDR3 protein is CASSSPNAENTEAFF. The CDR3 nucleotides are TGCGCCAGCAGCTCCCCGAATGCGGAGAACACTGAAGCTTTCTTT.

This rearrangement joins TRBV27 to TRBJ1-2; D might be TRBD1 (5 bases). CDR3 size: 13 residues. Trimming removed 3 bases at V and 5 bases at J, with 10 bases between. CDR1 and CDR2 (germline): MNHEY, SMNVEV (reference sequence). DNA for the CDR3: TGTGCCAGCAGTTTCACAGACAGATATGGCTACACCTTC. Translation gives CASSFTDRYGYTF.

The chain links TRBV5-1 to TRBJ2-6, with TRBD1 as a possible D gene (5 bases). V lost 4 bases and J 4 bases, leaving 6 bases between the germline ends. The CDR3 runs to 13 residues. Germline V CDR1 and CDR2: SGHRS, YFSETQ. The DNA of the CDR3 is TGCGCCAGCAGCCCAGGGGGGGCCAACGTCCTGACTTTC. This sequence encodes CASSPGGANVLTF.

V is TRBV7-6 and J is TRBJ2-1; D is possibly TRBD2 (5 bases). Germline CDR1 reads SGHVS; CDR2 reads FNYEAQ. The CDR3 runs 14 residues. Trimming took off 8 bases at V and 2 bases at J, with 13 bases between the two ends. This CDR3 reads CASSGGGTYNEQFF. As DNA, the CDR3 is TGTGCCAGCTCCGGAGGAGGAACCTACAATGAGCAGTTCTTC.

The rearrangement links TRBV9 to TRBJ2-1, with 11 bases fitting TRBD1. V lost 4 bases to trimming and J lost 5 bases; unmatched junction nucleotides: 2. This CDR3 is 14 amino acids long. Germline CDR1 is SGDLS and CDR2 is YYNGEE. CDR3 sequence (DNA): TGTGCCAGCAGCCGGACAGGGGGCGACAATGAGCAGTTCTTC. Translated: CASSRTGGDNEQFF.

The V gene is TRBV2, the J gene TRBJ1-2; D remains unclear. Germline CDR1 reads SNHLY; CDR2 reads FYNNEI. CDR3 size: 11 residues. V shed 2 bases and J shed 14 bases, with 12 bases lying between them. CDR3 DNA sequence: TGTGCCAGCAGTGAATACAGTAAATTTACCTTC. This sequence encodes CASSEYSKFTF.

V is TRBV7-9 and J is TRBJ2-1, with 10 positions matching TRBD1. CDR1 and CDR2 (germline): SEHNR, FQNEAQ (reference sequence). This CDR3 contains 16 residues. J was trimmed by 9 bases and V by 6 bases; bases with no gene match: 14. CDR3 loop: CASRTPRDRGGGEQFF. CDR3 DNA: TGTGCCAGCAGGACCCCTCGGGACAGGGGAGGTGGTGAGCAGTTCTTC.

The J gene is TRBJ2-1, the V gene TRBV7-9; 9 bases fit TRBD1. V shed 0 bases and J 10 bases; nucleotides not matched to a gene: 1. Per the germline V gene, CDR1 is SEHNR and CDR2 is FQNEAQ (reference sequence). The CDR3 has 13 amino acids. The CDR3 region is CASSLAGQGEQFF. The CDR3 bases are TGTGCCAGCAGCTTAGCCGGACAGGGGGAGCAGTTCTTC.

CDR3 loop: CASSPLIRDTQRDEQFF. In DNA, the CDR3 is TGCGCCAGCAGCCCACTCATCCGGGACACCCAAAGAGATGAGCAGTTCTTC. The rearrangement joins TRBV4-1 to TRBJ2-1; perhaps TRBD1 as D (6 bases). The CDR3 sequence is 17 residues long. CDR1 is MGHRA and CDR2 is YSYEKL in the germline V gene. Trimming removed 4 bases at V and 8 bases at J, with 24 bases between.

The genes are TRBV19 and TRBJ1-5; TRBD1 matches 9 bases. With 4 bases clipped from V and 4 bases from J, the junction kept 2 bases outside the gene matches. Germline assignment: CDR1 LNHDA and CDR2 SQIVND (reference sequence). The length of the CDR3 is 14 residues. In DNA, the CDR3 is TGTGCCAGTAGTACTGGGACAGGGAATCAGCCCCAGCATTTT. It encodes CASSTGTGNQPQHF.